This TCR beta chain was profiled in a study of T-cell reconstitution after alpha-beta-depleted transplantation in children. Unique molecular identifiers were used in preparing the TCRbeta library. MiXCR, applied by TCRdb to the PCR reads, yields one record per CDR3 protein. The sample holds about 300,000 distinct CDR3 sequences, 10% seen once. Notes on the study in general: It was reported that alpha-beta T cells came from several hundred expanded graft clones (about two months after transplant).

This clonotype was seen only a few times. Antigen unknown. The TCR was taken from a boy under two years old with acute myeloid leukemia, due to receive a stem cell transplant. Sequences were derived from PBMCs, sampled before TCRalphabeta/CD19-depleted stem cell transplant.

This chain's CDR3 is CATSRLSPLGGLGYTF. The CDR3 nucleotides read TGTGCCACCAGCAGACTATCCCCCCTCGGGGGGCTTGGCTACACCTTC. V usage is TRBV15 and J usage is TRBJ1-2; D perhaps matches TRBD1 (6 bases). Per the germline V gene, CDR1 is LNHNV and CDR2 is YYDKDF (reference sequence). Trimming took off 2 bases at V and 7 bases at J, with 20 bases between the two ends. This CDR3 is 16 amino acids long.